The present entry profiles one T cell receptor beta chain with its context. By share, this clonotype ranks as medium-sized (0.01 to 0.1%). Its target antigen remains unknown. Base-call qualities are not available, and no considerably larger clone is one nucleotide away. CDR1 and CDR2 are read off the germline V gene as SGHTA and FQGNSA. V is shortened by 5 bases, J by 7 bases, and the region joining them spans 12 bases. Reading from cysteine to phenylalanine, the CDR3 counts 13 amino acids. Of all the DNA, just the CDR3 is kept, 39 bases in frame from base 1. The library was obtained by PCR. Instrument on record: NextSeq 500. The public reads were reprocessed in TCRdb via fastp at Q25 and MiXCR, keeping in-frame beta chains. Rows are unified per CDR3 protein, each entry keeping the most common DNA and genes. In this sample the table shows roughly 9,800 distinct CDR3 sequences, around 30% of which occur a single time. Less than 10% of the sample rests with the top ten.

This sample is part of a study of immune characterization of retroperitoneal liposarcoma (dated by TCRdb to the late 2010s). This chain joins TRBV7-2 to TRBJ2-1; perhaps TRBD1 is the D gene, with 6 bases matching. This sequence originates from a male donor with retroperitoneal liposarcoma. The sample comprised tumor tissue. The bases read TGTGCCAGCAGCCCGCGACAGGCTAATGAGCAGTTCTTC. This codes for CASSPRQANEQFF.